The 32 T cell receptor beta chains below were found in one sample sequenced in a study of CD8+CD57+ T cells in acquired aplastic anemia. Sequencing was done on patients that had shown CD8+CD57+ cell expansion by flow cytometry. Profiles of TCR beta VDJ and CDR3 were generated from a genomic DNA template. TCRdb passed the reads through MiXCR, listing each CDR3 protein once. Altogether fewer than 80,000 distinct CDR3 sequences are present, under 80% being singletons, with the ten largest covering roughly 80%. Input material: sorted CD4+, CD8+, or CD8+CD57+ T cells (not recorded which) from PBMCs. These receptor sequences come from a human donor with aplastic anemia.

The gene calls are TRBV15 and TRBJ1-2; 10 positions match TRBD1. The ends lost 6 bases at V and 0 bases at J; junction bases unmatched: 4. The CDR3 length is 15 residues. The V gene's germline CDR1 is LNHNV and CDR2 YYDKDF (reference sequence). CDR3: CATSRDRGTNYGYTF. The DNA for the CDR3 is TGTGCCACCAGTAGGGACAGGGGTACTAACTATGGCTACACCTTC.

This clonotype came up once. The chain is built from TRBV29-1 and TRBJ1-5; no reliable D call. The CDR3 runs 13 residues. V was shortened by 5 bases and J by 6 bases, with 14 bases between the two germline ends. Germline V gene data show CDR1 as SQVTM and CDR2 as ANQGSEA. The CDR3 nucleotides are TGCAGCGTTAGCCGTGGGGTAGGTCAGCCCCAGCATTTT. Translated: CSVSRGVGQPQHF. Full variable domain (rest looked up from reference TRBV29-1 and TRBJ1-5): SAVISQKPSRDICQRGTSLTIQCQVDSQVTMMFWYRQQPGQSLTLIATANQGSEATYESGFVIDKFPISRPNLTFSTLTVSNMSPEDSSIYLCSVSRGVGQPQHFGDGTRLSIL.

Notes on this clonotype: Its ends do not fully match the called genes, so a read error is possible. V and J are TRBV20-1 and TRBJ1-5, with TRBD1 identical over 8 bases. Germline CDR1 and CDR2: DFQATT and SNEGSKA (reference sequence). CDR3 size: 15 residues. CDR3 loop: CSAIWQGASNQPQRF. CDR3 coding DNA: TGCAGTGCTATTTGGCAGGGGGCCAGCAATCAGCCCCAGCGTTTT.

This chain joins TRBV10-3 and TRBJ2-7; no clear D. The CDR3 length is 13 residues. CDR1 and CDR2 (germline): ENHRY, SYGVKD. V lost 4 bases to trimming and J lost 0 bases, with 7 bases between them. This chain's CDR3 is CAISGEYSYEQYF. For the CDR3, the DNA is TGTGCCATCAGTGGTGAATACTCCTACGAGCAGTACTTC.

V gene TRBV7-8 combines with J gene TRBJ2-2; D remains ambiguous. Germline CDR1 reads SGHVS; CDR2 reads FQNEAQ. CDR3 length equals 13 residues. Deletions cut 3 bases from V and 4 bases from J, with 6 bases between. The CDR3 here is CASSFVFTGELFF. The CDR3 nucleotides are TGTGCCAGCAGCTTTGTCTTCACCGGGGAGCTGTTTTTT.

Comments on this clonotype: Compared with germline, one end of the junction differs, possibly owing to a read error. The CDR3 DNA sequence: TGCGCCAGCAGCTTAGGATGGGGGAATGAGCAGTTCTTC. Translated, it gives CASSLGWGNEQFF. The chain uses TRBV7-9 and TRBJ2-1, with D perhaps being TRBD1 or TRBD2 (5 bases each). The CDR3 spans 13 residues. The germline gives CDR1 SEHNR, CDR2 FQNEAQ (reference sequence).

The table lists this clonotype with a few counts. J is TRBJ1-3 and V is TRBV29-1; no firm D call. This CDR3 region has 13 residues. V was pared by 5 bases and J by 4 bases, with 12 bases between. Germline values: CDR1 SQVTM, CDR2 ANQGSEA. CDR3 in DNA: TGCAGCGTTCAATATGTGGCGGGAAACACCATATATTTT. Its translation: CSVQYVAGNTIYF.

This chain uses TRBV19 with TRBJ2-3, with a weak D call TRBD1 (5 bases). The CDR3 is 12 residues long. The ends were cut back, 5 bases at V and 4 bases at J, with 7 bases in the middle. Germline CDR1 and CDR2: LNHDA and SQIVND (reference sequence). The CDR3 is CASSPGSDTQYF. CDR3 DNA: TGTGCCAGTAGTCCAGGGTCAGATACGCAGTATTTT.

The J gene is TRBJ1-6, the V gene TRBV2; 7 nucleotides match TRBD1. This CDR3 has 15 amino acids. Looked up from germline, CDR1 is SNHLY and CDR2 is FYNNEI. V lost 6 bases, J lost 3 bases, and 5 bases stayed unmatched. CDR3 sequence: CASSSQGVYNSPLHF. CDR3 in DNA: TGTGCCAGCAGCTCCCAGGGGGTCTATAATTCACCCCTCCACTTT.

The chain combines TRBV11-3 with TRBJ2-5; weak D call: TRBD1 (6 bases). The CDR3 runs 14 residues. Germline V gene sequence: CDR1 SGHNT, CDR2 YENEEA. Trimming removed 8 bases from V and 5 bases from J, with 18 bases in between. As DNA, the CDR3 is TGTGCCAGCTCGGAGAACAGGGCGGGCGAGACCCAGTACTTC. It encodes CASSENRAGETQYF.

The J gene is TRBJ2-7, the V gene TRBV7-2, with D uncertain. Germline CDR1 reads SGHTA; CDR2 reads FQGNSA. This CDR3 contains 13 residues. V lost 5 bases, J lost 3 bases, and 11 bases lay in between. CDR3 DNA sequence: TGTGCCAGCAGCCCCCAGGTTAACTACGAGCAGTACTTC. It codes for CASSPQVNYEQYF.

The chain has TRBV10-3 and TRBJ2-1; 16 bases fit TRBD2. The V segment lost 7 bases and the J segment 6 bases; nucleotides outside the gene matches: 9. CDR3 length: 17 residues. The V gene's germline CDR1 is ENHRY and CDR2 SYGVKD. CDR3 bases: TGTGCCATCATGGGACTAGCGGGAGGGCTCGCGGGCAATGAGCAGTTCTTC. Protein sequence: CAIMGLAGGLAGNEQFF.

About this clonotype: Relative to the germline gene, one junction end is altered; a read error may explain this. The rearrangement uses TRBV10-3 and TRBJ2-3; 9 positions match TRBD2. This CDR3 has 14 residues. CDR1 is ENHRY and CDR2 is SYGVKD in the germline V gene. The CDR3 spells CASSGGGATDTQYF. The CDR3 DNA is TGTGCCAGCAGTGGCGGGGGGGCCACAGATACGCAGTATTTT.

The chain combines TRBV25-1 with TRBJ2-5; D uncertain. V was clipped by 6 bases and J by 4 bases, with 12 bases between them. Germline CDR1 is MGHDK and CDR2 is SYGVNS. This CDR3 is 13 amino acids long. The CDR3 loop is CASSAGLGETQYF. Written as DNA, the CDR3 is TGTGCCAGCAGCGCTGGTTTAGGAGAGACCCAGTACTTC.

This chain joins TRBV7-9 and TRBJ2-5; D is perhaps TRBD2 (5 bases). Germline V gene data show CDR1 as SEHNR and CDR2 as FQNEAQ (reference sequence). The ends were cut back, 4 bases at V and 2 bases at J, with 8 bases in the middle. The CDR3 sequence is 13 residues long. CDR3 bases: TGTGCCAGCAGCTCCGGGGTTCAAGAGACCCAGTACTTC. Amino acids: CASSSGVQETQYF.

This chain links TRBV7-3 with TRBJ2-5; D is uncertain. Germline values: CDR1 SGHTA, CDR2 FQGTGA. CDR3 length: 13 residues. The CDR3 coding sequence is TGTGCAAGGCATGTCGACGCCCAAGAGACCCAGTACTTC. Protein: CARHVDAQETQYF.

The sample holds one count of this clonotype. The chain has TRBV2 and TRBJ2-7; possibly TRBD2 for D (5 bases). Between the trimmed V and J ends, which lost 2 bases and 4 bases, there was a span of 12 bases. The germline V gene has CDR1 SNHLY and CDR2 FYNNEI. The CDR3 is made up of 14 amino acids. The CDR3 loop reads CASSELGRGYEQYF. The CDR3 DNA reads as TGTGCCAGCAGTGAATTGGGGAGAGGGTACGAGCAGTACTTC.

The chain employs TRBV12-3 or TRBV12-4 and TRBJ2-5; TRBD2 matches 9 bases. The CDR3 contains 16 residues. Germline trimming cut 2 bases from V and 5 bases from J; bases unmatched to any gene: 9. Here the CDR3 reads CASSLLAGGRPETQYF. CDR3 DNA: TGTGCCAGCAGTTTACTTGCGGGAGGGCGTCCGGAGACCCAGTACTTC.

Points on this clonotype: A clone one base away is much larger, so this may be a read error. The V and J genes are TRBV20-1 and TRBJ1-2; the match to TRBD1 covers 7 bases. V shed 2 bases and J 5 bases; nucleotides not matched to a gene: 14. The CDR3 is 16 residues long. Germline CDR1 DFQATT, CDR2 SNEGSKA (reference sequence). CDR3 protein: CSARLEGATSLYGYTF. As DNA, the CDR3 is TGCAGTGCTAGATTGGAGGGGGCGACCTCCCTTTATGGCTACACCTTC.

The chain combines TRBV7-9 with TRBJ1-5; D gene uncertain. CDR3 length equals 13 residues. With 4 bases removed from V and 6 bases from J, the gap between germline ends came to 10 bases. The V gene's germline CDR1 is SEHNR and CDR2 FQNEAQ (reference sequence). The CDR3 protein is CASSSGVGQPQHF. DNA for the CDR3: TGTGCCAGCAGCTCTGGGGTTGGTCAGCCCCAGCATTTT.

With respect to this clonotype: The CDR3 does not end in the conserved phenylalanine or tryptophan, so this is likely a read error. The DNA is omitted, as the CDR3 cannot be located on it reliably, and the CDR3 follows TCRdb's listing. This chain connects TRBV4-2 to TRBJ2-7. Germline-derived CDR1 and CDR2 are LGHNA and YNFKEQ. The CDR3 has 14 residues if both end residues are counted. This CDR3 is CASSQGEGLYEQCL.

The chain joins TRBV29-1 to TRBJ2-7, with 7 positions matching TRBD1. Germline V CDR1 and CDR2: SQVTM, ANQGSEA. The CDR3 has 15 residues. V was clipped by 1 base and J by 1 base; unmatched bases: 7. The CDR3 DNA follows: TGCAGCGTTGAAGGGGGGACAGCCTCTTCCTACGAGCAGTACTTC. This encodes CSVEGGTASSYEQYF.

The chain employs TRBV7-2 and TRBJ2-5; perhaps TRBD1 as D (6 bases). Germline CDR1 is SGHTA and CDR2 is FQGNSA. Trimming took 6 bases from V and 4 from J, leaving 15 bases between them. The length of the CDR3 is 14 residues. The CDR3 here is CASRNRVGIETQYF. The CDR3 DNA reads as TGTGCCAGCAGGAACAGGGTTGGAATAGAGACCCAGTACTTC.

This chain links TRBV7-2 with TRBJ1-2; maybe TRBD1 (6 bases). From germline, CDR1 is SGHTA and CDR2 FQGNSA. The CDR3 loop spans 13 amino acids. Trimming took 5 bases from V and 4 from J, leaving 11 bases between them. The CDR3 DNA reads as TGTGCCAGCAGCCTACAGGGTACCTATGGCTACACCTTC. Encoded protein: CASSLQGTYGYTF.

The chain recombines TRBV19 with TRBJ2-1, with 8 positions matching TRBD1. The CDR3 is made up of 15 amino acids. Germline assignment: CDR1 LNHDA and CDR2 SQIVND (reference sequence). Germline trimming cut 6 bases from V and 6 bases from J; bases unmatched to any gene: 10. As DNA, the CDR3 is TGTGCCAGTAGGCTTTCCGGGACAGGAAGCAATGAGCAGTTCTTC. This gives the protein CASRLSGTGSNEQFF. The full variable domain, completed using reference TRBV19 and TRBJ2-1, is DGGITQSPKYLFRKEGQNVTLSCEQNLNHDAMYWYRQDPGQGLRLIYYSQIVNDFQKGDIAEGYSVSREKKESFPLTVTSAQKNPTAFYLCASRLSGTGSNEQFFGPGTRLTVL.

V is TRBV7-3 and J is TRBJ1-2; D remains ambiguous. CDR1 SGHTA and CDR2 FQGTGA come from the germline V gene. Trimming took off 5 bases at V and 8 bases at J, with 9 bases between the two ends. This CDR3 has 11 amino acids. CDR3: CASSHAEGYTF. The DNA of the CDR3 is TGTGCCAGCAGCCACGCGGAGGGCTACACCTTC.

At least ten counts were recorded for this clonotype. The CDR3 region is CASSLSSYNEQFF. The CDR3 nucleotides read TGTGCCAGCAGCTTAAGCTCCTACAATGAGCAGTTCTTC. The V and J genes are TRBV7-6 and TRBJ2-1; the D is unclear. From germline, CDR1 is SGHVS and CDR2 FNYEAQ. This CDR3 is built from 13 residues. Trimming removed 2 bases from V and 0 bases from J, with 2 bases in between.

The chain combines TRBV4-2 with TRBJ2-5; 12 nucleotides match TRBD2. V was pared by 6 bases and J by 7 bases, with 15 bases of the junction left unmatched. Germline V gene sequence: CDR1 LGHNA, CDR2 YNFKEQ. The CDR3 has 17 residues. The CDR3 nucleotides read TGTGCCAGCAGTTACCGGTCGGCTAGCGGGGGGGCGGCGACCCAGTACTTC. Residues: CASSYRSASGGAATQYF.

This clonotype was detected only a few times. The gene calls are TRBV29-1 and TRBJ2-1, with D unresolved. This CDR3 is built from 12 residues. V lost 3 bases and J lost 7, with 10 bases in between. Germline CDR1 and CDR2: SQVTM and ANQGSEA. The CDR3 is CSVEANSNEQFF. The CDR3 bases are TGCAGCGTTGAGGCGAACAGTAATGAGCAGTTCTTC.

This clonotype was recorded a few times. The chain has TRBV7-9 and TRBJ2-1, with a possible D match to TRBD2 (5 bases). The CDR3 is 13 amino acids. Trimming left V 1 base short and J 7 bases short, with 8 bases between. Germline loops: CDR1 SEHNR, CDR2 FQNEAQ (reference sequence). CDR3 protein: CASSLDSGNEQFF. CDR3 DNA: TGTGCCAGCAGCTTAGATTCGGGGAATGAGCAGTTCTTC.

This chain links TRBV29-1 with TRBJ2-7; 8 nucleotides agree with TRBD1. The length of the CDR3 is 12 residues. Unmatched junction bases numbered 1, after V lost 3 bases and J lost 3 bases. Germline CDR1 and CDR2: SQVTM and ANQGSEA. CDR3 bases: TGCAGCGTTGAGGACAGGGACTACGAGCAGTACTTC. Amino acid sequence: CSVEDRDYEQYF.

The V call is TRBV7-9, the J call TRBJ2-5; tentative D call: TRBD2 (5 bases). Germline CDR1 is SEHNR and CDR2 is FQNEAQ (reference sequence). Deletions cut 1 base from V and 2 bases from J, with 11 bases between. The CDR3 runs 15 residues. Here the CDR3 DNA reads TGTGCCAGCAGCTTAGTCTCCGGGAAACAAGAGACCCAGTACTTC. It encodes CASSLVSGKQETQYF. The full variable domain, its missing parts supplied by reference TRBV7-9 and TRBJ2-5, is DTGVSQNPRHKITKRGQNVTFRCDPISEHNRLYWYRQTLGQGPEFLTYFQNEAQLEKSRLLSDRFSAERPKGSFSTLEIQRTEQGDSAMYLCASSLVSGKQETQYFGPGTRLLVL.